This is a list of T cell receptor beta chains from one sample in a study of shared clonotypes between healthy human individuals. Profiled with immunoSEQ multiplex PCR; TCRdb holds only in-frame clones, not every one. Found here are roughly 500,000 clones, approximately 94% of them singletons; the top ten hold about 0.064%. Sequencing was done on a sample of naive CD4+ T cells sorted from blood. The source is a woman aged 25 to 39 in good health. CDR3s include the opening cysteine and the closing phenylalanine or tryptophan. A D gene is named only where the DNA matches it firmly. The size of a clone is reported for some rows only, either as once, few or many, or as a class for expanded clones.

>NA|TRBV27|TRBJ1-5|once
CASRSLRGSHQPQHF
TGTGCCAGCAGAAGCCTACGGGGGAGTCATCAGCCCCAGCATTTT
>TRBD1|TRBV5-1|TRBJ2-1|NA
CASSNRDSSYNEQFF
TGCGCCAGCAGCAACAGGGACAGCTCCTACAATGAGCAGTTCTTC
>NA|TRBV5-1|TRBJ2-7|NA
CASSIRQSGEQYF
TGCGCCAGCAGCATAAGACAGTCAGGAGAGCAGTACTTC
>TRBD2|TRBV7-2|TRBJ2-7|NA
CASSTSSGAYEQYF
TGTGCCAGCAGCACCTCTAGCGGGGCTTACGAGCAGTACTTC
>NA|TRBV29-1|TRBJ1-3|NA
CSVAQYSDSGNTIYF
TGCAGCGTCGCACAGTACTCGGACAGTGGAAACACCATATATTTT
>TRBD1|TRBV28|TRBJ1-3|once
CASILDRAGNTIYF
TGTGCCAGCATCTTAGACAGGGCCGGAAACACCATATATTTT
>NA|TRBV19|TRBJ1-4|NA
CASSTQATNEKLFF
TGTGCCAGTAGTACTCAGGCAACTAATGAAAAACTGTTTTTT
>NA|TRBV5-1|TRBJ2-7|NA
CASSLVHGSYEQYF
TGCGCCAGCAGCTTGGTACACGGTTCCTACGAGCAGTACTTC
>TRBD1|TRBV4-2|TRBJ1-1|NA
CASSLTGTGTEAFF
TGTGCCAGCAGCCTGACAGGGACTGGGACTGAAGCTTTCTTT
>NA|TRBV6-6|TRBJ2-7|NA
CASSYSKAVQYF
TGTGCCAGCAGTTACTCGAAAGCAGTCCAGTACTTC
>TRBD2|TRBV18|TRBJ2-3|NA
CASSPGLANTDTQYF
TGTGCCAGCTCACCGGGACTAGCCAACACAGATACGCAGTATTTT
>TRBD2|TRBV5-1|TRBJ2-7|NA
CASSSHPGTSGYEQYF
TGCGCCAGCAGCTCCCATCCCGGGACTAGCGGGTATGAGCAGTACTTC
>TRBD1|TRBV5-6|TRBJ1-2|NA
CASSPGGGTGYGYTF
TGTGCCAGCAGCCCCGGGGGCGGGACAGGCTATGGCTACACCTTC
>NA|TRBV4-1|TRBJ2-1|NA
CASSRLWVINEQFF
TGCGCCAGCAGCCGACTCTGGGTCATAAATGAGCAGTTCTTC
>NA|TRBV30|TRBJ2-1|NA
CAWVRLGNEQFF
TGTGCCTGGGTTAGACTAGGCAATGAGCAGTTCTTC
>NA|TRBV19|TRBJ2-1|NA
CASSRVGANEQFF
TGTGCCAGTAGTCGGGTGGGAGCCAATGAGCAGTTCTTC
>NA|TRBV5-1|TRBJ2-1|NA
CASNRDTSSYNEQFF
TGCGCCAGCAACCGGGACACCAGCTCCTACAATGAGCAGTTCTTC
>TRBD2|TRBV6-1|TRBJ2-5|NA
CASSRLAGGGETQYF
TGTGCCAGCAGTCGATTAGCGGGAGGAGGAGAGACCCAGTACTTC
>NA|TRBV2|TRBJ1-5|NA
CASSGENQPQHF
TGTGCCAGCAGTGGGGAGAATCAGCCCCAGCATTTT
>NA|TRBV27|TRBJ1-5|NA
CASGNSLRNQPQHF
TGTGCCAGCGGAAACAGCCTGCGCAATCAGCCCCAGCATTTT
>NA|TRBV9|TRBJ2-3|NA
CASSVGGEFSTDTQYF
TGTGCCAGCAGCGTAGGAGGTGAATTTAGCACAGATACGCAGTATTTT
>NA|TRBV6-6|TRBJ2-1|NA
CASSTGLSYNEQFF
TGTGCCAGCTCCACAGGGTTGTCCTACAATGAGCAGTTCTTC
>NA|TRBV27|TRBJ2-1|NA
CASSSYSSYNEQFF
TGTGCCAGCAGTTCCTACAGCTCCTACAATGAGCAGTTCTTC
>TRBD2|TRBV11-2|TRBJ2-7|NA
CASSLERASGSYEQYF
TGTGCCAGCAGCTTAGAAAGGGCTAGCGGCTCCTACGAGCAGTACTTC
>NA|TRBV4-1|TRBJ2-7|NA
CASSLLEGRHYEQYF
TGCGCCAGCAGCCTTCTTGAGGGCAGACACTACGAGCAGTACTTC
>TRBD2|TRBV4-1|TRBJ2-2|NA
CASSQEWIAGPGELFF
TGCGCCAGCAGCCAAGAGTGGATAGCGGGACCCGGGGAGCTGTTTTTT
>NA|TRBV1|TRBJ1-1|NA
CTSSNNPGAPTEAFF
TGCACCAGCAGCAATAACCCGGGGGCGCCAACTGAAGCTTTCTTT
>TRBD1|TRBV28|TRBJ2-3|NA
CASRQWRTGTTDTQYF
TGTGCCAGCAGGCAGTGGAGGACAGGAACCACAGATACGCAGTATTTT
>TRBD1|TRBV28|TRBJ2-7|NA
CASRTGQGVLYEQYF
TGTGCCAGCAGGACGGGACAGGGGGTGCTCTACGAGCAGTACTTC
>NA|TRBV19|TRBJ2-7|NA
CASSIETGVRYEQYF
TGTGCCAGTAGTATAGAGACGGGAGTAAGGTACGAGCAGTACTTC
>NA|TRBV7-2|TRBJ1-5|NA
CASSLVGGASNQPQHF
TGTGCCAGCAGCTTAGTCGGGGGGGCGAGCAATCAGCCCCAGCATTTT
>TRBD2|TRBV11-2|TRBJ2-7|NA
CASNGRISTDEQYF
TGTGCCAGCAACGGGAGGATTTCAACCGACGAGCAGTACTTC
>TRBD2|TRBV15|TRBJ2-5|once
CATSREGLAGGPGETQYF
TGTGCCACCAGCAGAGAGGGACTAGCGGGAGGGCCGGGAGAGACCCAGTACTTC
>TRBD2|TRBV2|TRBJ2-1|NA
CASSSTGTSRFF
TGTGCCAGCAGTTCGACCGGGACTAGCCGGTTCTTC
>NA|TRBV9|TRBJ1-5|NA
CASSVTWGDQPQHF
TGTGCCAGCAGCGTGACGTGGGGGGATCAGCCCCAGCATTTT
>NA|TRBV5-5|TRBJ2-7|NA
CASSLVAGSHYEQYF
TGTGCCAGCAGCTTGGTGGCGGGGTCACACTACGAGCAGTACTTC
>NA|TRBV27|TRBJ1-2|NA
CASSEGFGGYTF
TGTGCCAGCAGTGAGGGGTTCGGTGGCTACACCTTC
>NA|TRBV7-9|TRBJ2-7|NA
CASSPLGQTRVITYEQYF
TGTGCCAGCAGCCCGCTTGGCCAAACCCGGGTGATAACCTACGAGCAGTACTTC
>TRBD2|TRBV7-9|TRBJ2-2|NA
CASSRLVTSGRVNTGELFF
TGTGCCAGCAGCCGTTTGGTTACTAGCGGGAGAGTTAACACCGGGGAGCTGTTTTTT
>NA|TRBV6-6|TRBJ2-5|NA
CASSYGRTLLRETQYF
TGTGCCAGCAGTTACGGGAGGACCCTACTTCGTGAGACCCAGTACTTC
>TRBD1|TRBV11-2|TRBJ1-2|NA
CASSWGQANYGYTF
TGTGCCAGCAGCTGGGGACAGGCCAACTATGGCTACACCTTC